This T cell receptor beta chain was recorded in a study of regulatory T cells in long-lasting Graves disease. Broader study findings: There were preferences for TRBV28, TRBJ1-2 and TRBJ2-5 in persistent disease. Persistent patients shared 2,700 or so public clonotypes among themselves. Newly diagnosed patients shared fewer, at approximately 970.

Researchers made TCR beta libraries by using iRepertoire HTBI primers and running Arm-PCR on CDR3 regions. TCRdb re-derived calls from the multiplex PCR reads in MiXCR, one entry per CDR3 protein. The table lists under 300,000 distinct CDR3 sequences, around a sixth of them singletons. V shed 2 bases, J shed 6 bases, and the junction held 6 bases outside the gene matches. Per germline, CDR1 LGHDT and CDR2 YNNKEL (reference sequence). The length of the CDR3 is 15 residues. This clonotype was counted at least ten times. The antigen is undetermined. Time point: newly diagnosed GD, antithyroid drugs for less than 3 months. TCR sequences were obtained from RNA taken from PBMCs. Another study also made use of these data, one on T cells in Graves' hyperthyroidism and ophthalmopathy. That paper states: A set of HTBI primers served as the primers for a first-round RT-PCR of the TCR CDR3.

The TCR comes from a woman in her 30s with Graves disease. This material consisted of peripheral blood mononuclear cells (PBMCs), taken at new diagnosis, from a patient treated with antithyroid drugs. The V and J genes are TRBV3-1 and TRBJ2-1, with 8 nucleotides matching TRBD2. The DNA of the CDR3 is TGTGCCAGCAGCCAATTGCGGGGGGCCACCAATGAGCAGTTCTTC. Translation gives CASSQLRGATNEQFF.